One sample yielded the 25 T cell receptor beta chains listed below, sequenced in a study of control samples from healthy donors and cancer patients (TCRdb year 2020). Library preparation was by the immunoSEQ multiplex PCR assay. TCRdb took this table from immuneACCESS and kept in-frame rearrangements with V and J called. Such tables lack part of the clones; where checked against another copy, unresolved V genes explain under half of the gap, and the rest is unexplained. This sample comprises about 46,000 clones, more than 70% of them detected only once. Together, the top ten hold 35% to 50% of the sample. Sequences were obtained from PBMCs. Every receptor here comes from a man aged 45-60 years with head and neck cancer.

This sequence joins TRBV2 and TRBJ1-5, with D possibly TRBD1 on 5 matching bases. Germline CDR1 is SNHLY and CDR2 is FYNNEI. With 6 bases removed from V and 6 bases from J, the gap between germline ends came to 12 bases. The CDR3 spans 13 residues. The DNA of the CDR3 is TGTGCCAGCAGACCAGGGACCGTTCAGCCCCAGCATTTT. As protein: CASRPGTVQPQHF.

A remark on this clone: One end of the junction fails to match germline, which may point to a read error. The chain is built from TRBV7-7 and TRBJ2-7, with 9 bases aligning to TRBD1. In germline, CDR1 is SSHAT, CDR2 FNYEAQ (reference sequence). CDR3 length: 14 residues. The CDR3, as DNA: TGTGCTAGCAGCTCTGGACAGGGGTTAGACGAGCAGTACTTC. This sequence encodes CASSSGQGLDEQYF. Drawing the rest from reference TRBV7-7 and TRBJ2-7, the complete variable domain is GAGVSQSPRYKVTKRGQDVTLRCDPISSHATLYWYQQALGQGPEFLTYFNYEAQPDKSGLPSDRFSAERPEGSISTLTIQRTEQRDSAMYRCASSSGQGLDEQYFGPGTRLTVT.

This CDR3 is CASSKLGSSYNEQFF. The CDR3, as DNA: TGTGCCAGCAGTAAACTAGGGAGCTCCTACAATGAGCAGTTCTTC. The chain links TRBV14 to TRBJ2-1, with D possibly TRBD2 on 5 matching bases. Germline V gene sequence: CDR1 SGHDN, CDR2 FVKESK. CDR3 length: 15 residues. Trimming pared 6 bases from V and 0 bases from J, leaving 12 bases between.

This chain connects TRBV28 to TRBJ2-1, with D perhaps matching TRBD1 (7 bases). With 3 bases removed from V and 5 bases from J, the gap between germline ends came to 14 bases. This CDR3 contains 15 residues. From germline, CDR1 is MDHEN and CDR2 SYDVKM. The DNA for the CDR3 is TGTGCCAGCAGTTTGGCGGGACAGCGAGACAATGAGCAGTTCTTC. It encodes CASSLAGQRDNEQFF.

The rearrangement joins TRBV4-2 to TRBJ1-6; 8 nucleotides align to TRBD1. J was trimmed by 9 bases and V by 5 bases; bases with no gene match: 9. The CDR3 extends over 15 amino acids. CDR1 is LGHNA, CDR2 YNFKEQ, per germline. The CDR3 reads CASSETDRGSSPLHF. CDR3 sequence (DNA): TGTGCCAGCAGCGAAACAGACAGGGGAAGTTCACCCCTCCACTTT.

CDR3 nucleotides: TGTGCCAGCAGTGTACCAGACGGACACGGAGCCAGCAATCAGCCCCAGCATTTT. It is translated as CASSVPDGHGASNQPQHF. The chain combines TRBV6-4 with TRBJ1-5, with D possibly being TRBD1 (5 bases). V was clipped by 4 bases and J by 1 base, with 20 bases between them. The CDR3 is 18 residues long. The germline gives CDR1 MRHNA, CDR2 SNTAGT.

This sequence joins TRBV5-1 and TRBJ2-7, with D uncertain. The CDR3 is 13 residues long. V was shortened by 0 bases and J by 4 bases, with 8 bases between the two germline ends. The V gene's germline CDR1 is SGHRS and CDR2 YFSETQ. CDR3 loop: CASSLGPWYEQYF. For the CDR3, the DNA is TGCGCCAGCAGCTTGGGGCCTTGGTACGAGCAGTACTTC.

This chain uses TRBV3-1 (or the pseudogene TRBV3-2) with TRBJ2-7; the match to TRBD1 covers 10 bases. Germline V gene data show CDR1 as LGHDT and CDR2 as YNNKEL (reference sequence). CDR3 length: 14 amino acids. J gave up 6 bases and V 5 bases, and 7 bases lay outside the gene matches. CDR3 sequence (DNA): TGTGCCAGCAGCTTCACCGGGACAGGGGTCGAGCAGTACTTC. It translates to CASSFTGTGVEQYF.

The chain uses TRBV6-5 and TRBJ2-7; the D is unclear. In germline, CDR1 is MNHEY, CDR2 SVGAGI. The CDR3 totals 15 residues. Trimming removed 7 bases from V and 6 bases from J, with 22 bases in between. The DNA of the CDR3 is TGTGCCAGCACTCCGACGCCGCAGGCTCGTATCGAGCAGTACTTC. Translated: CASTPTPQARIEQYF.

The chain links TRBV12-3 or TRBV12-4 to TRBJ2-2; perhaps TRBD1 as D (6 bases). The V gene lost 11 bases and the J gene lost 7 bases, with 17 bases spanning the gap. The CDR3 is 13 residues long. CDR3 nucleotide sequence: TGTGCCGACCGGACAGACGAGTACGGGGAGCTGTTTTTT. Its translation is CADRTDEYGELFF.

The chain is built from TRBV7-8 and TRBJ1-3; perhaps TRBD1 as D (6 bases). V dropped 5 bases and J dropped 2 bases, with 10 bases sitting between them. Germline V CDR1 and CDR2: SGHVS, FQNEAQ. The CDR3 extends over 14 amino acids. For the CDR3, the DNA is TGTGCCAGCAGCGCTTACAGGGCTGGAAACACCATATATTTT. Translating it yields CASSAYRAGNTIYF.

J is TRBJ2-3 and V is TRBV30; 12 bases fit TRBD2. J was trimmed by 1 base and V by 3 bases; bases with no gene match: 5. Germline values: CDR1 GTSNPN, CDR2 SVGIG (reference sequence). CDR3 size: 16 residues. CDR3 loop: CAWSRLAGGGTDTQYF. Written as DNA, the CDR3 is TGTGCCTGGAGCAGGCTAGCGGGGGGGGGCACAGATACGCAGTATTTT.

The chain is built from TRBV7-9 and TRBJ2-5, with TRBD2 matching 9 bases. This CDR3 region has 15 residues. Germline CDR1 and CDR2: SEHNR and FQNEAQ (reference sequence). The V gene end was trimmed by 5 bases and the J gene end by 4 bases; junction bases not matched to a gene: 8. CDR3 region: CASSKTGTSLETQYF. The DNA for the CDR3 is TGTGCCAGCAGCAAAACCGGGACTAGCTTAGAGACCCAGTACTTC.

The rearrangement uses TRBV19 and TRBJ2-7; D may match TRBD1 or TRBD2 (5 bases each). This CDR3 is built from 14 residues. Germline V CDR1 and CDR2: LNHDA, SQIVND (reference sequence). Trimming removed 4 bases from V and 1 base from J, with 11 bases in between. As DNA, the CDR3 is TGTGCCAGTAGTAACCGGGACCCTTCCTACGAGCAGTACTTC. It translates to CASSNRDPSYEQYF. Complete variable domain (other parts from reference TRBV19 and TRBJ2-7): DGGITQSPKYLFRKEGQNVTLSCEQNLNHDAMYWYRQDPGQGLRLIYYSQIVNDFQKGDIAEGYSVSREKKESFPLTVTSAQKNPTAFYLCASSNRDPSYEQYFGPGTRLTVT.

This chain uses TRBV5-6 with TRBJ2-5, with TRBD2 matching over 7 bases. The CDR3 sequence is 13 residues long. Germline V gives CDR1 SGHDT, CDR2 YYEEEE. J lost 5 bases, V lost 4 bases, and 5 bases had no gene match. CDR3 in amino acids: CASSGRGKETQYF. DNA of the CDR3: TGTGCCAGCAGCGGGCGGGGGAAGGAGACCCAGTACTTC.

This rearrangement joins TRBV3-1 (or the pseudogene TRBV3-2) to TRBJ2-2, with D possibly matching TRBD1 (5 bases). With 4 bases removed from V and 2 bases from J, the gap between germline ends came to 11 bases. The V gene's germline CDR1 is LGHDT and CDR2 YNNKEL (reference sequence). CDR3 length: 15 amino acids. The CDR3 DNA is TGTGCCAGCAGCCTTAGAAGGGGTAACACCGGGGAGCTGTTTTTT. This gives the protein CASSLRRGNTGELFF.

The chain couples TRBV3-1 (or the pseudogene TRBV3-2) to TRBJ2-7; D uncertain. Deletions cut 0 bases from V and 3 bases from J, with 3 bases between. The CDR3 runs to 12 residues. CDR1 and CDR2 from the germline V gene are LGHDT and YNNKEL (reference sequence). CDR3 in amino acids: CASSQEIYEQYF. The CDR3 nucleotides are TGTGCCAGCAGCCAAGAAATCTACGAGCAGTACTTC.

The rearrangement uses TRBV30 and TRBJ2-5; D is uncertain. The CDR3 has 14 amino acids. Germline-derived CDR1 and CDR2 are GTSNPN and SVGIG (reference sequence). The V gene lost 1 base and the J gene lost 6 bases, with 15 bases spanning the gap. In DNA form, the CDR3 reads TGTGCCTGGAGTGAGAATTTCCTCTCGAAGACCCAGTACTTC. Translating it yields CAWSENFLSKTQYF.

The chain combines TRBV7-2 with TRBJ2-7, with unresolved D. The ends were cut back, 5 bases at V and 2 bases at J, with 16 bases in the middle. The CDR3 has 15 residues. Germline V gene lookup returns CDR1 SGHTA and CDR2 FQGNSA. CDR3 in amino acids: CASSPTGQVAYEQYF. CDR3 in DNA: TGTGCCAGCAGCCCAACCGGGCAGGTCGCCTACGAGCAGTACTTC.

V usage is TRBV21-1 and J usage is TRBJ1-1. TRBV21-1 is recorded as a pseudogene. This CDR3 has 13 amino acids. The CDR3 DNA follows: TGTGCCAGCAGCGAAAGGGTAAACACTGAAGCTTTCTTT. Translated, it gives CASSERVNTEAFF.

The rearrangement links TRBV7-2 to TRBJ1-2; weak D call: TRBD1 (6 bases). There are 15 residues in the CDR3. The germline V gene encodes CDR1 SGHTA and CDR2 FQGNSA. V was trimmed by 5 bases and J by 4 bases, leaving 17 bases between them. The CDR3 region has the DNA TGTGCCAGCAGCACCCCGACGGGGGGCGTCTATGGCTACACCTTC. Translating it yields CASSTPTGGVYGYTF.

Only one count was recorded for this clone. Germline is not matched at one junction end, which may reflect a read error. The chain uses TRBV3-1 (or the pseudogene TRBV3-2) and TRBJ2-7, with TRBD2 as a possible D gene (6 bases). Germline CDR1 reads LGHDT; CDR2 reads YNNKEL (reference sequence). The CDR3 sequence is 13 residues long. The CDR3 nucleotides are TGTGCCAGCAGCCAAAGTCTCCGGGAGCGGAGGCTCTTC. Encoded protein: CASSQSLRERRLF.

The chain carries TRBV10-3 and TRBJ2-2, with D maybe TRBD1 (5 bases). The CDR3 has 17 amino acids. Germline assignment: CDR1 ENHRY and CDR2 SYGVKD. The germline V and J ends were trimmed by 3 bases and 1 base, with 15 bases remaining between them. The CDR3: CAISDSGRTGNTGELFF. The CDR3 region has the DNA TGTGCCATCAGTGACTCAGGCAGAACAGGGAACACCGGGGAGCTGTTTTTT.

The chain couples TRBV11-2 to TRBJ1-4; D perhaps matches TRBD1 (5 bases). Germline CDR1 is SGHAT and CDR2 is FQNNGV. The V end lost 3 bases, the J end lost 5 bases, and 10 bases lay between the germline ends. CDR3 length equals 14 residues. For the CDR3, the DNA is TGTGCCAGCAGCTTTGGGGGATTGAATGAAAAACTGTTTTTT. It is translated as CASSFGGLNEKLFF.

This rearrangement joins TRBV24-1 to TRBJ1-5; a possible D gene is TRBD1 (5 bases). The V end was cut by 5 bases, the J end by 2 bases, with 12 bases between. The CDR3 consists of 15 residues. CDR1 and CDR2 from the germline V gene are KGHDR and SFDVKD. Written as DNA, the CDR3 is TGTGCCACCAGTGCGTCAGGGTCGGGCAATCAGCCCCAGCATTTT. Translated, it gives CATSASGSGNQPQHF.